The rows below give T cell receptor beta chains drawn from one sample of a study of CD4 T cells in relation to SARS-CoV-2 and coronaviruses. Antigens of these TCRs are unknown. This table comes from immunoSEQ multiplex PCR, and its TCRdb copy is limited to in-frame clones, with some not included. The repertoire holds about 31,000 clones, around 80% seen once, with 3.4% in the top ten. The material sequenced was memory CD4+ T cells from PBMCs, cultured in vitro. The receptor source for this set is an adult with COVID-19. Both conserved end residues are part of each CDR3. The D gene is left open where the match is weak. Clone sizes are given selectively: once, few, many, or a class where the clone is expanded.

>TRBJ1-6|TRBV19|15|few|-
CASGRRGVKNSPLHF
TGTGCCAGTGGTCGCAGGGGAGTGAAGAATTCACCCCTCCACTTT
>TRBJ2-5|TRBV27|15|-|TRBD2
CASSQAGGFRKTQYF
TGTGCCAGCAGTCAGGCGGGGGGATTTCGGAAGACCCAGTACTTC
>TRBJ2-6|TRBV30|15|few|-
CAWGVSGSGANVLTF
TGTGCCTGGGGGGTTTCGGGCTCTGGGGCCAACGTCCTGACTTTC
>TRBJ2-3|TRBV7-9|15|-|-
CASSLVQGFADTQYF
TGTGCCAGCAGCTTAGTACAGGGTTTTGCAGATACGCAGTATTTT
>TRBJ2-1|TRBV11-3|16|-|TRBD2
CASSLNWGGESFEQFF
TGTGCCAGCAGCTTAAATTGGGGGGGGGAGTCTTTCGAGCAGTTCTTC
>TRBJ1-2|TRBV6-5|14|few|TRBD1
CASSYSDRMGGYTF
TGTGCCAGCAGTTACTCGGACAGGATGGGCGGCTACACCTTC
>TRBJ2-3|TRBV4-2|16|-|TRBD1
CASSQPGQGNTDTQYF
TGTGCCAGCAGCCAGCCGGGACAGGGAAACACAGATACGCAGTATTTT
>TRBJ1-4|TRBV18|14|-|-
CASSPGTLRGKLFF
TGTGCCAGCTCACCAGGGACGCTACGGGGAAAACTGTTTTTT
>TRBJ2-1|TRBV5-1|15|once|-
CASSPVGLANIEQFF
TGCGCCAGCAGCCCGGTCGGACTGGCCAACATCGAGCAGTTCTTC
>TRBJ1-2|TRBV29-1|11|-|-
CSLRTNYGYTF
TGCAGCTTGAGAACAAACTATGGCTACACCTTC
>TRBJ2-2|TRBV7-3|13|-|TRBD2
CASRLAGGGELFF
TGTGCCAGCCGCCTAGCGGGAGGTGGGGAGCTGTTTTTT
>TRBJ1-5|TRBV6-1|13|few|-
CASSDGTQRPQHF
TGTGCCAGCAGTGATGGGACCCAGCGGCCCCAGCATTTT
>TRBJ2-1|TRBV5-1|14|few|TRBD2
CASSGTSGRREQFF
TGCGCCAGCAGCGGGACTAGCGGGAGGCGTGAGCAGTTCTTC
>TRBJ2-1|TRBV27|8|-|-
CASSPQFF
TGTGCCAGCAGCCCACAGTTCTTC
>TRBJ2-5|TRBV28|15|-|TRBD2
CASSLWAGGRETQYF
TGTGCCAGCAGTTTATGGGCCGGCGGGAGGGAGACCCAGTACTTC
>TRBJ2-1|TRBV7-2|16|-|TRBD2
CASSLAPSGGYNEQFF
TGTGCCAGCAGCTTAGCACCTAGCGGGGGGTACAATGAGCAGTTCTTC
>TRBJ2-5|TRBV19|15|-|-
CASTARGAVKETQYF
TGTGCCAGTACGGCACGGGGGGCGGTCAAGGAGACCCAGTACTTC
>TRBJ2-5|TRBV10-1|14|-|-
CASSEYWSRETQYF
TGCGCCAGCAGTGAGTACTGGAGTAGGGAGACCCAGTACTTC
>TRBJ1-4|TRBV7-9|15|-|-
CASSLGTARNEKLFF
TGTGCCAGCAGCTTAGGAACAGCGCGTAATGAAAAACTGTTTTTT
>TRBJ2-1|TRBV5-5|17|-|TRBD2
CASSTEKRDPPYNEQFF
TGTGCCAGCAGCACGGAAAAGCGGGACCCTCCCTACAATGAGCAGTTCTTC
>TRBJ2-4|TRBV7-9|15|few|-
CASSLVRNSKNIQYF
TGTGCCAGCAGCTTAGTCAGGAACTCCAAAAACATTCAGTACTTC
>TRBJ2-5|TRBV27|15|-|-
CASSLSVANQETQYF
TGTGCCAGCAGTTTAAGTGTTGCAAACCAAGAGACCCAGTACTTC
>TRBJ2-2|TRBV30|15|-|-
CAWSVLPGDTGELFF
TGTGCCTGGAGTGTACTCCCAGGGGACACCGGGGAGCTGTTTTTT
>TRBJ2-7|TRBV20-1|11|-|-
CSARDYNEQYF
TGCAGTGCTAGAGACTATAACGAGCAGTACTTC
>TRBJ1-6|TRBV7-3|16|-|TRBD1
CASSLQGQGNNSPLHF
TGTGCCAGCAGCTTACAGGGACAGGGAAATAATTCACCCCTCCACTTT
>TRBJ1-1|TRBV7-9|11|-|-
CASSFRTEAFF
TGTGCCAGCAGCTTCCGGACCGAAGCTTTCTTT
>TRBJ1-1|TRBV3-1/TRBV3-2|14|few|-
CASSKGGMNTEAFF
TGTGCCAGCAGCAAAGGGGGAATGAACACTGAAGCTTTCTTT
>TRBJ2-5|TRBV7-9|15|-|-
CASSLGGPGRETQYF
TGTGCCAGCAGCTTAGGTGGTCCGGGGAGAGAGACCCAGTACTTC
>TRBJ2-7|TRBV5-1|14|-|TRBD1
CASSLRDRGYEQYF
TGCGCCAGCAGCTTGAGGGACAGGGGCTACGAGCAGTACTTC
>TRBJ1-1|TRBV4-1|16|-|-
CASSHQRGSLNTEAFF
TGCGCCAGCAGCCACCAAAGGGGGTCCCTGAACACTGAAGCTTTCTTT
>TRBJ2-7|TRBV28|14|-|-
CASSLSGYNDEQYF
TGTGCCAGCAGTTTATCAGGGTACAACGACGAGCAGTACTTC
>TRBJ2-1|TRBV9|14|once|-
CASSASGSDNEQFF
TGTGCCAGCAGCGCCTCGGGTAGCGACAATGAGCAGTTCTTC
>TRBJ2-7|TRBV30|15|once|-
CAWSADGTKGVKQYF
TGTGCCTGGAGTGCTGACGGGACCAAAGGAGTCAAGCAGTACTTC
>TRBJ2-5|TRBV19|13|-|-
CASSSRRGETQYF
TGTGCCAGTAGTTCGCGACGGGGAGAGACCCAGTACTTC
>TRBJ1-1|TRBV29-1|17|-|TRBD1
CSVDGEVGQGMNTEAFF
TGCAGCGTTGACGGAGAGGTCGGACAGGGCATGAACACTGAAGCTTTCTTT
>TRBJ2-5|TRBV6-5|14|-|-
CASSYSRGVETQYF
TGTGCCAGCAGTTACTCGAGGGGCGTGGAGACCCAGTACTTC
>TRBJ1-2|TRBV27|13|-|TRBD1
CASSYRGGGGYTF
TGTGCCAGCAGTTACAGGGGGGGCGGAGGCTACACCTTC
>TRBJ2-5|TRBV5-1|14|-|-
CASSPGAGMETQYF
TGCGCCAGCAGCCCAGGGGCAGGGATGGAGACCCAGTACTTC
>TRBJ2-7|TRBV19|15|once|-
CASSWDLSNSYEQYF
TGTGCCAGTAGTTGGGACCTATCAAACTCCTACGAGCAGTACTTC
>TRBJ2-2|TRBV9|16|-|TRBD2
CASSVLAGVTTGELFF
TGTGCCAGCAGCGTTCTAGCGGGAGTAACCACCGGGGAGCTGTTTTTT
>TRBJ2-3|TRBV5-1|18|-|-
CASSLALTQILGGDTQYF
TGCGCCAGCAGCTTGGCCTTAACACAAATACTAGGAGGAGATACGCAGTATTTT
>TRBJ2-2|TRBV18|13|few|-
CASSPDYAGELFF
TGTGCCAGCTCACCAGATTATGCCGGGGAGCTGTTTTTT
>TRBJ2-3|TRBV5-5|13|once|-
CASSLGGADTQYF
TGTGCCAGCAGCTTGGGTGGGGCAGATACGCAGTATTTT
>TRBJ2-7|TRBV3-1/TRBV3-2|15|-|-
CASSPGQSSSYEQYF
TGTGCCAGCAGCCCCGGACAGTCGAGCTCCTACGAGCAGTACTTC
>TRBJ2-3|TRBV6-5|14|-|TRBD2
CASSRSGNTDTQYF
TGTGCCAGCAGTAGAAGCGGGAACACAGATACGCAGTATTTT
>TRBJ2-5|TRBV2|15|-|TRBD1
CASSDNRGQQETQYF
TGTGCCAGCAGTGACAACAGGGGGCAACAAGAGACCCAGTACTTC
>TRBJ2-7|TRBV5-8|15|-|TRBD1
CASSLPRQGADEQYF
TGTGCCAGCAGCTTGCCTCGACAGGGTGCGGACGAGCAGTACTTC
>TRBJ1-6|TRBV6-1|15|-|-
CASSEVLGRNSPLHF
TGTGCCAGCAGTGAAGTCTTAGGCAGAAATTCACCCCTCCACTTT
>TRBJ1-5|TRBV9|13|-|-
CASSRDGLQPQHF
TGTGCCAGCAGCCGAGATGGGCTCCAGCCCCAGCATTTT
>TRBJ2-3|TRBV3-1/TRBV3-2|19|-|-
CASSHLHGSGQGSTDTQYF
TGTGCCAGCAGCCACCTACACGGTTCCGGCCAAGGTAGCACAGATACGCAGTATTTT
>TRBJ2-7|TRBV20-1|15|-|-
CSASVRAPGSYEQYF
TGCAGTGCTAGTGTGCGGGCGCCTGGGTCCTACGAGCAGTACTTC
>TRBJ2-7|TRBV21-1|14|once|-
CASSRTGASYEQYF
TGTGCCAGCAGCAGGACAGGGGCTTCCTACGAGCAGTACTTC
>TRBJ1-5|TRBV29-1|12|-|-
CSVRDSNQPQHF
TGCAGCGTCCGGGACAGCAATCAGCCCCAGCATTTT
>TRBJ2-3|TRBV11-2|19|-|-
CASSLRSNVERIMSDTQYF
TGTGCCAGCAGCTTAAGGTCCAACGTCGAGCGGATAATGTCAGATACGCAGTATTTT
>TRBJ2-7|TRBV19|15|few|TRBD1
CASSITGQGLYEQYF
TGTGCCAGTAGTATCACGGGACAGGGGCTCTACGAGCAGTACTTC
>TRBJ1-1|TRBV6-5|15|once|TRBD1
CASSQGGGMNTEAFF
TGTGCCAGCAGCCAGGGGGGGGGAATGAACACTGAAGCTTTCTTT
>TRBJ1-4|TRBV24-1|14|few|TRBD1
CATSERTGTGKLFF
TGTGCCACCAGTGAGCGGACAGGGACGGGGAAACTGTTTTTT